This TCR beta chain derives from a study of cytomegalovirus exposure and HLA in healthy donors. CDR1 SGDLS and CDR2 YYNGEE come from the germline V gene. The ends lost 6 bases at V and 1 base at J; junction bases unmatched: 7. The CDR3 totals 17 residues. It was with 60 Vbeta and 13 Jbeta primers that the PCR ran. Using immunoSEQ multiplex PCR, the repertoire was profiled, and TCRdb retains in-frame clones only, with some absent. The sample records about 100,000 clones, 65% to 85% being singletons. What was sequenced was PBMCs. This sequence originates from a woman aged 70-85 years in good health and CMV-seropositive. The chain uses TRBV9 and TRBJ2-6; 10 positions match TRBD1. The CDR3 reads CASTRDRGGSGANVLTF. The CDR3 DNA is TGTGCCAGCACCCGGGACAGGGGCGGGTCTGGGGCCAACGTCCTGACTTTC.